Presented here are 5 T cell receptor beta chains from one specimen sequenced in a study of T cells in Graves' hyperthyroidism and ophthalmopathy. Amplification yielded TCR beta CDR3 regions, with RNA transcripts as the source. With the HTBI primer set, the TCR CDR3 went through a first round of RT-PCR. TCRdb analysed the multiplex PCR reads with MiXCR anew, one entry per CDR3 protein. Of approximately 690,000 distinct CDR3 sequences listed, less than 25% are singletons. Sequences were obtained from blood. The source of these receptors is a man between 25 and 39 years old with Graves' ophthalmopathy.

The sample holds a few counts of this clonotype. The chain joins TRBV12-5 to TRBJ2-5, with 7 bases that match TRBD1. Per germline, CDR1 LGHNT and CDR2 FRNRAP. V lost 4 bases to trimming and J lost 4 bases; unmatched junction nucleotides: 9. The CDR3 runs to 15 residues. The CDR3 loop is CASGSLYRGVETQYF. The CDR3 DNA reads TGTGCTAGTGGTTCCCTCTACAGGGGTGTAGAGACCCAGTACTTC.

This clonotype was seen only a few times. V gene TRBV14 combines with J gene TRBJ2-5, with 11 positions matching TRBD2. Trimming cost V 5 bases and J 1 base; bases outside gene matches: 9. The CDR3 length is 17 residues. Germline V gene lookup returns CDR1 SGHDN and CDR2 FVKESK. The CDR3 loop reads CASSGGLAEPIQETQYF. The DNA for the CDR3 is TGTGCCAGCAGCGGGGGACTAGCGGAGCCGATCCAAGAGACCCAGTACTTC.

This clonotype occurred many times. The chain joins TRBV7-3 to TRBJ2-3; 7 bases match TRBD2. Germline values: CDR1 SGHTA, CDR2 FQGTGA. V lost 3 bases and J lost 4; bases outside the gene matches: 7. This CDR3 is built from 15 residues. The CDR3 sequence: CASSLSSGGADTQYF. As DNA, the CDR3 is TGTGCCAGCAGCTTGTCTTCTGGGGGGGCAGATACGCAGTATTTT. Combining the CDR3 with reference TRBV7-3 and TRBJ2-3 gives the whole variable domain GAGVSQTPSNKVTEKGKYVELRCDPISGHTALYWYRQSLGQGPEFLIYFQGTGAADDSGLPNDRFFAVRPEGSVSTLKIQRTERGDSAVYLCASSLSSGGADTQYFGPGTRLTVL.

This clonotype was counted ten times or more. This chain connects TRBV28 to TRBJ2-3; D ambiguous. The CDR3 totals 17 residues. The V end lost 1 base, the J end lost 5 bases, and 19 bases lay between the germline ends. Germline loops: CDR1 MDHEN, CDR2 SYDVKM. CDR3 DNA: TGTGCCAGCAGTTTATCTTTATCGGACGCTGCGGAAGATACGCAGTATTTT. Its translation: CASSLSLSDAAEDTQYF.

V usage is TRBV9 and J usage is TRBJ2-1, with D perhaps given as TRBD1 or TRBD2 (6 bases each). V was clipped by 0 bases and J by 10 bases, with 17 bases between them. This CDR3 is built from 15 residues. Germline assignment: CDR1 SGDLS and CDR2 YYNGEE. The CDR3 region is CASSVGGGKGGEQFF. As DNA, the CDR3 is TGTGCCAGCAGCGTAGGAGGCGGGAAAGGGGGAGAGCAGTTCTTC.